This T cell receptor beta chain came from a study of cytomegalovirus exposure and HLA in healthy donors (TCRdb year 2017). For context, the study as a whole: An earlier analysis of approximately 590 of the donors reported approximately 270 Gb of sequence data and about 100 million unique TCR beta sequences from 150 million to 200 million T cells. An early release covering more than 500 HLA-typed donors comprised approximately 290 gigabases of sequencing data and around 80 million unique TCR sequences. Of the 398 genotyped donors, 81% were placed in the genetic ancestry cluster associated with self-reported Caucasian donors. The study was designed to test whether signatures of past pathogen exposure could be identified by cataloging public T cell receptors. The T cell repertoires of 666 subjects were profiled by immunosequencing and related to cytomegalovirus serostatus. Along with the approximately 670-subject first cohort, a separate validation cohort of about 110 different subjects was used. To predict cytomegalovirus infection status, the study brought together high-throughput TCR immunosequencing, statistical association of individual TCRs with disease status, and machine learning. To study patterns of TCR occurrence, a later analysis re-analyzed previously published TCR beta repertoires from under 750 donors and added high-resolution HLA genotyping. The later analysis used no new phenotypic data to find candidate immune exposures, relying instead on TCR beta sequences and their occurrence across donors. An earlier analysis of around 580 of the donors used high-throughput TCR beta sequencing to judge whether each TCR beta V gene segment behaved as functional or pseudogenic. Donor age, sex, ethnicity and CMV serostatus were compiled alongside the repertoire data. A later genetic analysis used genome-wide SNP genotypes for about three fifths of the 666 donors, treating that subset as a discovery cohort. Every repertoire in the discovery cohort had been generated on one and the same sequencing platform. HLA typing covered class I and class II loci at four-digit resolution. Typing coverage differed by locus: A, B, C, DRB1 and DQB1 were typed in about 629-640 donors, DQA1 in approximately 520, DPA1 in some 570, and DPB1 in just under 490. Four to six DR-DQ haplotypes were handled as single units for association and clustering, since linkage in the cohort was strong. Across 398 genotyped donors of the cohort, an average of about 240,000 unique TCR beta nucleotide sequences per donor were sequenced, and roughly 20% of those sequences were non-productive.

As for this clone: Its recognized antigen is unknown. Base qualities were left out, and no much larger clone turns up one base away.

In total, over 600 healthy bone marrow donors made up the cohort. Cohort members were all nominally healthy when sampled, although unrecorded immune exposures were likely present. The donor was CMV seropositive and belonged to the group of 250 to 350 seropositive cohort members. A peripheral blood sample was provided by each donor, and peripheral blood mononuclear cells were used for TCR beta sequencing. The Qiagen DNeasy Blood Extraction Kit was used to extract genomic DNA from the blood cell samples. Looking up the germline V gene yields CDR1 SGHTA and CDR2 FQGNSA. The CDR3, from cysteine to phenylalanine, totals 15 residues. Left in the record is the CDR3 DNA by itself, 45 bases read in frame from the first base. Trimming removed 0 bases from V and 1 base from J, leaving 6 bases between the germline ends. Library prep was done by the immunoSEQ multiplex PCR assay. For the multiplex PCR, a mixture combining 60 forward primers for TCR Vbeta segments and 13 reverse primers for TCR Jbeta segments was used. A multiplex PCR assay on genomic DNA amplified the CDR3 region of rearranged TCR beta genes. On the Illumina HiSeq System, the amplified TCR beta libraries were sequenced as 87-base-pair reads. In the authors' own workflow: A later analysis tallied roughly 76 million unique TCR beta chains across the 700 or so repertoires, and roughly 11 million of those chains were shared by two or more donors. Raw reads were error-corrected and collapsed into unique sequences by a nearest-neighbor algorithm in which closely related sequences were merged to remove PCR and sequencing errors. Alignment of CDR3 sequences to IMGT reference sequences was used to assign V, D and J gene segments. For a sequence to be retained, at least a six-nucleotide match to both a V gene segment and a J gene segment was required. Rearrangements were classified as productive when the CDR3 lacked stop codons and remained in frame with V and J, and all other rearrangements were classified as non-productive. Following IMGT convention, CDR3 was defined as the stretch from the second conserved V-encoded cysteine to the conserved J-encoded phenylalanine. Sequences without an unambiguous match to a single V gene segment were excluded from the earlier analysis of about 630 of the donors. An earlier analysis of a few hundred of the donors called V segments functional above 56.7% productive rearrangements and segregating when the between-donor standard deviation exceeded 5%. To diagnose cytomegalovirus status from the catalog of TCR beta chain sequences, a statistical classification framework was built. A later analysis assigned V and J genes by comparing TCR nucleotide sequences with IMGT/GENE-DB human TR gene sequences. A later analysis assigned CDR3 sequences and most-parsimonious VDJ recombination scenarios with the TCRdist pipeline. In a later analysis, each TCR beta chain was defined by its CDR3 amino acid sequence together with its V-gene family, and reads lacking a unique V-gene family were excluded. To address suspected cross-contamination and a sequencing artifact, a later analysis removed roughly 640 highly shared, low-generation-probability nucleotide sequences. A later analysis calculated a clonal expansion index for each public chain from normalized within-repertoire ranks of inferred template counts. A later analysis computed generation probabilities with a VDJ recombination model fitted to out-of-frame rearrangements, and checked the results against IGoR. Hypergeometric tests were used in a later analysis to score TCR-TCR, TCR-HLA and TCR-CMV co-occurrence, with a repertoire-size bias correction applied to the TCR pairs. False discovery rates were estimated in a later analysis by permuting HLA or CMV assignments 20 times. In a later analysis, co-occurring TCRs were grouped with DBSCAN, and TCRdist sequence similarity was added when clustering was performed within HLA-allele-positive subsets. Repertoires with fewer than 30,000 or more than 120,000 public chains were left out of co-occurrence clustering, as were five repertoires with anomalous nucleotide sharing. TCRdb obtained this table from immuneACCESS and retained in-frame rearrangements with V and J assigned. These tables miss some clones; where compared with another copy, unresolved V genes account for less than half of the shortfall, and the remainder is unexplained. D and trimming were read from the DNA, whereas the V and J calls and clone size are those reported in that table. The sample table shows approximately 180,000 clones, and 70% to 80% are seen once. In total, the top ten clones hold approximately 1.5% of the sample.

What the work shows at the level of the full study, not this receptor alone: V-gene and J-gene trimming of TCR beta chains was associated with a missense DCLRE1C variant in a later genetic analysis, and the association was replicated in an independent cohort. According to a later analysis, most CMV-associated TCR beta chains appeared to be HLA-restricted, and the HLA associations seemed to be driven largely by CMV exposure. A further reported finding was that TCR beta sequences accurately predicted the HLA-A and HLA-B alleles for most subjects in the first cohort. A later analysis found that HLA-associated TCR beta chains were more clonally expanded and had lower generation probabilities than equally common non-associated chains. A group of highly shared sequence variants was considered likely to be a technical artifact of the sequencing pipeline. The classifier was reported to diagnose cytomegalovirus status with high specificity and sensitivity in both the original and validation cohorts. Some IMGT-functional V segments, including TRBV6-2 and TRBV6-3, could not be told apart with the 87-base-pair reads, so those segments were excluded. Broadly in line with IMGT annotations, most TCR beta V segments showed up in productive rearrangements about 87% or about 30% of the time in an earlier analysis of several hundred of the donors. A later analysis found that TCR association rates varied across HLA loci, with DRB1 alleles showing the most associated TCRs and HLA-C alleles the fewest. Assigning TCR associations to individual alleles was difficult when HLA alleles, especially DR and DQ, strongly co-occurred. Roughly uniform sequencing depth across donors was assumed in presence/absence analyses, although this assumption may not hold. Because counts were too low, seventeen rarely observed V segments, including chromosome 9 orphons, were left out of the earlier analysis of roughly 600 of the donors. In a later analysis, several top co-occurrence clusters were reported to appear linked to parvovirus B19, influenza, CMV and Epstein-Barr virus. In this cohort, only TCR beta chains were sequenced, and detectable features were limited by the absence of alpha or paired-chain data. In vitro tests confirmed that a few of the cytomegalovirus-associated TCR beta chains recognize cytomegalovirus antigens. The study listed 164 TCR beta chains as associated with cytomegalovirus. Most TCR sequences were seen in very few donors, while some public TCRs were found in many individuals. Correlated functional status among segregating V segments might be attributable to linkage disequilibrium, but an unknown experimental factor could not be ruled out. The authors suggested that the approach could potentially be extended to other disease states and immunological phenotypes. A later genetic analysis reported fewer N-insertions in productive TCRs among donors in an Asian-associated ancestry cluster than the roughly 670-donor mean. Specific HLA alleles were associated with 15,000 to 20,000 TCR beta sequences at a false discovery rate of 0.05 in a later analysis. The only immune exposure information available for the cohort was CMV serostatus. Because HLA typing was unavailable for some donors at each locus, only the typed subset was used in association tests.

Sequencing was carried out using PBMCs. The clonotype originates from a woman aged 25 to 39 in good health and CMV-seropositive. The chain couples TRBV7-2 to TRBJ2-2, with TRBD2 tentatively as D gene (6 bases match). The CDR3 reads as follows: CASSLASGNTGELFF. The nucleotide sequence reads as follows: TGTGCCAGCAGCTTAGCTAGCGGGAACACCGGGGAGCTGTTTTTT. Supplemented by the reference TRBV7-2 and TRBJ2-2 proteins around the CDR3, the complete variable domain is GAGVSQSPSNKVTEKGKDVELRCDPISGHTALYWYRQSLGQGLEFLIYFQGNSAPDKSGLPSDRFSAERTGGSVSTLTIQRTQQEDSAVYLCASSLASGNTGELFFGEGSRLTVL.